Shown below are 3 T cell receptor beta chains from a single sample sequenced in a study of shared clonotypes between healthy human individuals (dated by TCRdb to the early 2020s). The library was prepared using the immunoSEQ multiplex PCR assay. Sourced from immuneACCESS, this table was stored by TCRdb with only in-frame sequences that have V and J called. A share of the clones is absent; for the studies checked, an unresolved V gene accounts for under half, and the remainder has no known explanation. The sample table records 1 million to 1.3 million clones; 78% of these occur just once. 0.55% to 0.7% of the sample rests with the top ten. Sequenced input: memory CD4+ T cells from PBMCs. In light of the paper, this sample's cell subset or site label describes: CD45RA-negative fraction. The receptors stem from a man younger than 30 in good health. Some clones in this sample may be carry-over from other donors' samples.

Details on this clone: One end of the junction is discordant with germline, which a read error may explain. The V and J genes are TRBV30 and TRBJ2-1; D is uncertain. The CDR3 length is 11 residues. Germline CDR1 reads GTSNPN; CDR2 reads SVGIG (reference sequence). CDR3 bases: TGTGCCTGGAGCGAAACCGAAGAGCTGTTCTTC. It encodes CAWSETEELFF.

The chain links TRBV11-3 to TRBJ2-7, with D perhaps being TRBD1 or TRBD2 (5 bases each). Per the germline V gene, CDR1 is SGHNT and CDR2 is YENEEA. The V gene lost 5 bases and the J gene lost 5 bases, with 19 bases spanning the gap. The CDR3 is made up of 15 amino acids. As DNA, the CDR3 is TGTGCCAGCAGCAATGGCGCTGCACGAGGGGACGAGCAGTACTTC. This encodes CASSNGAARGDEQYF. Full variable domain (rest looked up from reference TRBV11-3 and TRBJ2-7): EAGVVQSPRYKIIEKKQPVAFWCNPISGHNTLYWYLQNLGQGPELLIRYENEEAVDDSQLPKDRFSAERLKGVDSTLKIQPAELGDSAVYLCASSNGAARGDEQYFGPGTRLTVT.

This chain uses TRBV4-1 with TRBJ1-2, with D unclear. In germline, CDR1 is MGHRA, CDR2 YSYEKL. Trimming stripped 3 bases from V and 0 bases from J, with 8 bases between. This CDR3 comprises 14 residues. The CDR3 loop reads CASSQNTANYGYTF. The CDR3 DNA sequence: TGCGCCAGCAGCCAGAATACAGCTAACTATGGCTACACCTTC.